The entry that follows covers one T cell receptor (beta chain) sequence. Sequenced by immunoSEQ multiplex PCR; TCRdb stores in-frame clones only, minus some. The sample records 200,000 to 300,000 clones, roughly 83% being singletons. The sample belongs to a study of blood T cell repertoires in COVID-19. This TCR came from a man at least 80 years old with acute or convalescent COVID-19. Sequenced material: peripheral blood.

The CDR3 DNA follows: TGTGCCAGCAGTGAAAGACAGAATAGCAATCAGCCCCAGCATTTT. Translation: CASSERQNSNQPQHF. The V and J genes are TRBV6-1 and TRBJ1-5, with D maybe TRBD1 (5 bases). CDR1 is MNHNS, CDR2 SASEGT, per germline. Trimming removed 2 bases at V and 0 bases at J, with 8 bases between. The CDR3 is made up of 15 amino acids.